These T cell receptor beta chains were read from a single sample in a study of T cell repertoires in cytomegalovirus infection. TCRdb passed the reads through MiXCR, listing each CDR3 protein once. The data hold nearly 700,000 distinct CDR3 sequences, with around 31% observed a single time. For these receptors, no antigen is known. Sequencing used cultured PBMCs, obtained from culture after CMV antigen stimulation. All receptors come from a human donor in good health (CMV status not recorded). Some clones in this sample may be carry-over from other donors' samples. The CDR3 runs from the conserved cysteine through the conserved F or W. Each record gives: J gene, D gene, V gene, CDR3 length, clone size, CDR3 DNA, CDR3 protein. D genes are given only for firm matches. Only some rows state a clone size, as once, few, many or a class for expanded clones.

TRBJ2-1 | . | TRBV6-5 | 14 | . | TGTGCCAGCGGTTACGGGAAAGGGGTCCATGAGCAGTTCTTC | CASGYGKGVHEQFF
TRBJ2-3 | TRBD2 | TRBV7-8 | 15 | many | TGTGCCAGCAGCCCGCACCGGCGGGGGGGAAATACGCAGTATTTT | CASSPHRRGGNTQYF
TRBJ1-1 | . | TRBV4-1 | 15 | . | TGTGCCAGCAGCCTTAACCAGCAGGGGAGCTGGAAAGCTTTCTTT | CASSLNQQGSWKAFF
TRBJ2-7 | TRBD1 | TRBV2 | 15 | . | TGTGCCAGCAGCCGAGGGACAGGGCAACATAAGGAGCAGTACTTC | CASSRGTGQHKEQYF
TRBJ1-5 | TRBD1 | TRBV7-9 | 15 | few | TGTGCCAGCAGCCTCACAGGGGGTGGCAATCAGCCCCAGCATTTT | CASSLTGGGNQPQHF
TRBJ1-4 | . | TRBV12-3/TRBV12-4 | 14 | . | TGTGCCAGCAGTTGGGGACAACCTAATGAAAAACTGTTTTTT | CASSWGQPNEKLFF
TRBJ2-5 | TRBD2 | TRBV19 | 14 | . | TGTGCCACTGGAGCGGGAGGGCTAGTGGAGACCCAGTACTTC | CATGAGGLVETQYF
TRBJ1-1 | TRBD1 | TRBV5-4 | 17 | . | TGTGCCAGCAGCAATGGACTCCCCACAGGGGGGAACACTGAAGCTTTCTTT | CASSNGLPTGGNTEAFF
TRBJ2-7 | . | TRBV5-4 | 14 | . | TGTGCCAGCAGTGTTGGAGAATACATCCAAGAGCAGTACTTC | CASSVGEYIQEQYF
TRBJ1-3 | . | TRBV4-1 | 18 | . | TGCGCCAGCAGCCAAGATGGCAGGGCCCAGCTCGCTGGAAACACCATATATTTT | CASSQDGRAQLAGNTIYF
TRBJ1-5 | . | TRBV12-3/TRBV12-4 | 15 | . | TGTGCCAGCACCCGAAGAGGCAGGGACGGGCAGCCCCAGCATTTT | CASTRRGRDGQPQHF
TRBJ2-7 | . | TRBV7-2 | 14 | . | TGTGCCAGCAGCTTAGTCGGTAGTGGCTACGAGCAGTACTTC | CASSLVGSGYEQYF
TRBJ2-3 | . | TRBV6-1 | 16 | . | TGTGCCAGCAGTGAAATAAGGGGTCTTAACACAGATACGCAGTATTTT | CASSEIRGLNTDTQYF
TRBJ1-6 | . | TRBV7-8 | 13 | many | TGTGCCAGCAGCTTAGCTGCTAATTCACCCCTCCACTTT | CASSLAANSPLHF
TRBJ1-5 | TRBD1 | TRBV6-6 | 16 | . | TGTGCCAGCATTTCCGGACAGGACGTCTATGTTCGGCCCCAGCATTTT | CASISGQDVYVRPQHF
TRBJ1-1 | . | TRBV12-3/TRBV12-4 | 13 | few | TGTGCCAGCAGTCCGGGACGGCGGACTGAAGCTTTCTTT | CASSPGRRTEAFF
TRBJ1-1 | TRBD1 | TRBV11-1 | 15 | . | TGTGCCAGCGGTGGAGGGACAGGGGCAAACACTGAAGCTTTCTTT | CASGGGTGANTEAFF
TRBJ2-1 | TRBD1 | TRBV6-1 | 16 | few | TGTGCCAGCAGTGACCCCGGGACAGGCGTCTACAATGAGCAGTTCTTC | CASSDPGTGVYNEQFF
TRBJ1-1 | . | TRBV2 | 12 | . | TGTGCCAGCGAGCTTATTTTACGGGAAGCTTTCTTT | CASELILREAFF
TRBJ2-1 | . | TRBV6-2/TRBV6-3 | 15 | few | TGTGCCAGCAGTTACATCCGGAGCTCCTACAATGAGCAGTTCTTC | CASSYIRSSYNEQFF
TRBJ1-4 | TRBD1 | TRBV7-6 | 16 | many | TGTGCCAGCAGCCCAGGAGTCAGGGGGCGGAATGAAAAACTGTTTTTT | CASSPGVRGRNEKLFF
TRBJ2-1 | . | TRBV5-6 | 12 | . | TGTGCCAGCACCGGACTTACCAATAAGCAGTTCTTC | CASTGLTNKQFF
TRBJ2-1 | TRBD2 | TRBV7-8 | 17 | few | TGTGCCAGCAGCCCACACGGGCGGGAGGGCAACTACAATGAGCAGTTCTTC | CASSPHGREGNYNEQFF